Sequencing of this TCR beta chain was carried out in a study of molecular identifiers for immune sequencing clone quantification. This clonotype was picked up many times. No antigen is known for it. Study conclusions and caveats: Clones above 20 RNA copies contained over 97% of effector molecules and under 1% of naive molecules.

Libraries of naive CD8 T cells were made from around 20,000 to 1,000,000 sorted cells. They used 10%, 30% or 50% RNA. The sorting of naive CD8 T cells used the CD8+CD4-CCR7+CD45RA+ phenotype. In TCRdb, the PCR reads were re-called with MiXCR into one record per CDR3 protein. This table has approximately 630,000 distinct CDR3 sequences, over 25% appearing once. Sequencing was carried out using naive CD8+ T cells from blood, with Jurkat cell RNA spiked in. Subset reported: FACS-sorted CD8+CD4-CCR7+CD45RA+ naive T cells. The clonotype comes from a human donor in good health. Some libraries in this study had Jurkat cell RNA spiked in.

The CDR3 spells CASSVVAGNTDTQYF. As DNA, the CDR3 is TGTGCCAGCAGCGTAGTAGCGGGGAACACAGATACGCAGTATTTT. The V and J genes are TRBV9 and TRBJ2-3, with TRBD2 identical over 8 bases. The length of the CDR3 is 15 residues. J lost 2 bases, V lost 0 bases, and 2 bases had no gene match. Germline lookup yields CDR1 SGDLS and CDR2 YYNGEE. Filled out from reference TRBV9 and TRBJ2-3, the complete variable domain reads DSGVTQTPKHLITATGQRVTLRCSPRSGDLSVYWYQQSLDQGLQFLIQYYNGEERAKGNILERFSAQQFPDLHSELNLSSLELGDSALYFCASSVVAGNTDTQYFGPGTRLTVL.